This is a list of T cell receptor beta chains from one sample in a study of response to subunit inactivated influenza vaccine. TCRdb used MiXCR to reprocess the RT-PCR reads, holding one entry per CDR3 protein. The profile covers fewer than 700,000 distinct CDR3 sequences, with roughly 13% appearing a single time and about an eighth taken by the ten largest. This specimen was PBMCs from blood, taken around seven weeks after vaccination. The receptors shown here come from a man between 50 and 59 years old who received an inactivated influenza vaccine. Both conserved end residues are part of each CDR3. A D gene is named only where the DNA matches it firmly. Only some rows state a clone size, as once, few, many or a class for expanded clones.

DNA: TGCAGCGTTGAGACGGAATACTCCTACGAGCAGTACTTC; CDR3: CSVETEYSYEQYF; J: TRBJ2-7; size: many; D: .; V: TRBV29-1
DNA: TGTGCCAGCAGTGCCTACAGGGGGCCAGGCTATGGCTACACCTTC; CDR3: CASSAYRGPGYGYTF; J: TRBJ1-2; size: few; D: TRBD1; V: TRBV6-1
DNA: TGTGCCAGCAGTTGGGTTGACAGGGGGAACACTGAAGCTTTCTTT; CDR3: CASSWVDRGNTEAFF; J: TRBJ1-1; size: few; D: TRBD1; V: TRBV28
DNA: TGTGCCAGCAGGGCGATAGCAGCAGGAAATGAGCAGTTCTTC; CDR3: CASRAIAAGNEQFF; J: TRBJ2-1; size: .; D: .; V: TRBV12-3/TRBV12-4
DNA: TGTGCCACCAGCAGAGGGGCGGGGGGGCCAAACAATGAGCAGTTCTTC; CDR3: CATSRGAGGPNNEQFF; J: TRBJ2-1; size: .; D: TRBD2; V: TRBV15
DNA: TGTGCCACAGACAGGGGACGGGGTGGCTACACCTTC; CDR3: CATDRGRGGYTF; J: TRBJ1-2; size: .; D: TRBD1; V: TRBV6-1
DNA: TGTGCAAGTCGATTTAAAGGAGGGACTAGCGGGTCACTTTCGATCTCCTACGAGCAGTACTTC; CDR3: CASRFKGGTSGSLSISYEQYF; J: TRBJ2-7; size: once; D: .; V: TRBV12-2
DNA: TGCAGCGTGGGGGCTAGCGGGACGGGCGGGGAGCTGTTTTTT; CDR3: CSVGASGTGGELFF; J: TRBJ2-2; size: many; D: TRBD2; V: TRBV29-1
DNA: TGTGCCAGCAGTTTAGCGGAACTAGCGGGAGGGGAGACCCAGTACTTC; CDR3: CASSLAELAGGETQYF; J: TRBJ2-5; size: .; D: TRBD2; V: TRBV12-3/TRBV12-4
DNA: TGCAGTGCTCGGGGTTTCGGGCTAGCGGGGCGTACGGATACGCAGTATTTT; CDR3: CSARGFGLAGRTDTQYF; J: TRBJ2-3; size: few; D: TRBD2; V: TRBV20-1
DNA: TGTGCCAGCAGTTTAGCGCTTGGGGGAGGGACCTACGAGCAGTACTTC; CDR3: CASSLALGGGTYEQYF; J: TRBJ2-7; size: few; D: TRBD2; V: TRBV12-3/TRBV12-4
DNA: TGTGCCACCAGCAGAGCTTTAGATACGCAGTATTTT; CDR3: CATSRALDTQYF; J: TRBJ2-3; size: many; D: .; V: TRBV15
DNA: TGTGCCATAAAGGAGGGAGTCGGCACTGAAGCTTTCTTT; CDR3: CAIKEGVGTEAFF; J: TRBJ1-1; size: .; D: .; V: TRBV10-3
DNA: TGCAGCGTTGAAGATGGGGTCGGGTACACCGGGGAGCTGTTTTTT; CDR3: CSVEDGVGYTGELFF; J: TRBJ2-2; size: many; D: .; V: TRBV29-1
DNA: TGTGCCAGCAGGGGGCACTACGAGCAGTACTTC; CDR3: CASRGHYEQYF; J: TRBJ2-7; size: .; D: .; V: TRBV12-3/TRBV12-4
DNA: TGCAGTGGTACTAGGGTTTTGGGGAATGAGCAGTTCTTC; CDR3: CSGTRVLGNEQFF; J: TRBJ2-1; size: .; D: .; V: TRBV20-1
DNA: TGTGCCAGCAGCTCCGGGGGCAAGCAGTACTTC; CDR3: CASSSGGKQYF; J: TRBJ2-7; size: few; D: .; V: TRBV13
DNA: TGCAGTGCTAGATTGGGGACGCTAAAAGAAAACACTGAAGCTTTCTTT; CDR3: CSARLGTLKENTEAFF; J: TRBJ1-1; size: .; D: .; V: TRBV20-1
DNA: TGCAGTGCTAGAGTTGGCGACTCCGCCGGGCAGTACTTC; CDR3: CSARVGDSAGQYF; J: TRBJ2-7; size: many; D: .; V: TRBV20-1
DNA: TGCAGTGCTGAGGGCCTCCGGGACAGGGTTGCGCAGTATTTT; CDR3: CSAEGLRDRVAQYF; J: TRBJ2-3; size: few; D: TRBD1; V: TRBV20-1
DNA: TGCAGTGCTAGGGGGACGAGCGAGTCTTACAATGAGCAGTTCTTC; CDR3: CSARGTSESYNEQFF; J: TRBJ2-1; size: few; D: .; V: TRBV20-1
DNA: TGTGCCAGCAGTTACTCGCCCAGCCAAGAGACCCAGTACTTC; CDR3: CASSYSPSQETQYF; J: TRBJ2-5; size: many; D: .; V: TRBV6-2/TRBV6-3
DNA: TGTGCCAGTCAGGCCGGGACTAGCCCTTCCACAGATACGCAGTATTTT; CDR3: CASQAGTSPSTDTQYF; J: TRBJ2-3; size: few; D: TRBD2; V: TRBV12-3/TRBV12-4
DNA: TGTGCCAGCAGTGGCCTAGCGGGAAGGGATACGCAGTATTTT; CDR3: CASSGLAGRDTQYF; J: TRBJ2-3; size: many; D: TRBD2; V: TRBV2
DNA: TGCGCCAGCAGTTCTAGCGGGGGGCACCGTACCTACGAGCAGTACTTC; CDR3: CASSSSGGHRTYEQYF; J: TRBJ2-7; size: many; D: TRBD2; V: TRBV10-2
DNA: TGTGCCTCGCAGAATGGAGAGACCCAGTACTTC; CDR3: CASQNGETQYF; J: TRBJ2-5; size: .; D: .; V: TRBV10-3
DNA: TGTGCCAGCAGCCCCGGGGCGGGCGGGGAGCTGTTTTTT; CDR3: CASSPGAGGELFF; J: TRBJ2-2; size: many; D: .; V: TRBV12-3/TRBV12-4
DNA: TGTGCCAGCAGCTTAGGTAGCAGATCCGCAAACAATGAGCAGTTCTTC; CDR3: CASSLGSRSANNEQFF; J: TRBJ2-1; size: once; D: .; V: TRBV11-2
DNA: TGTGCCAGCAGGCCCCTAGCGGGAGGGAACACCGGGGAGCTGTTTTTT; CDR3: CASRPLAGGNTGELFF; J: TRBJ2-2; size: few; D: TRBD2; V: TRBV5-6
DNA: TGTGCCAGCAGCGCTACCCCTCGGGGAGCTTGGGGTGAGACCCAGTACTTC; CDR3: CASSATPRGAWGETQYF; J: TRBJ2-5; size: few; D: .; V: TRBV7-2
DNA: TGTGCCAGCAGCTTAGTTGGCACAGAGCAGTACTTC; CDR3: CASSLVGTEQYF; J: TRBJ2-7; size: .; D: .; V: TRBV13